A selection of T cell receptor beta chains follows, all from one sample in a study of blood T cell repertoires in COVID-19. TCRdb's copy holds only in-frame clones and misses some; the assay was immunoSEQ multiplex PCR. Here the sample spans hundreds of thousands of clones, about nine tenths being singletons. Sequencing was done on a sample of peripheral blood. The source is a man between 60 and 70 years old who had recovered from COVID-19. CDR3s include the opening cysteine and the closing phenylalanine or tryptophan. Fields, in order: D gene, V gene, clone size, J gene, CDR3 DNA, CDR3 protein. D genes are given only for firm matches. Part of the rows lack a size; the others show once, few, many or a class for expanded clones.

-,TRBV7-3,few,TRBJ2-2,TGTGCCAGCAGCCCCAGGAACGGGGAGCTGTTTTTT,CASSPRNGELFF
-,TRBV7-9,once,TRBJ2-7,TGTGCCAGCAGCTTTTCCCAAGACACCTACGAGCAGTACTTC,CASSFSQDTYEQYF
TRBD2,TRBV5-1,-,TRBJ2-1,TGCGCCAGCAGCACACGACTTAGCGGGGGGCCTGAATACAATGAGCAGTTCTTC,CASSTRLSGGPEYNEQFF
-,TRBV11-2,few,TRBJ1-5,TGTGCCAGCAGCTTAGACCGGGGTGGGCCCCAGCATTTT,CASSLDRGGPQHF
TRBD2,TRBV4-3,-,TRBJ2-1,TGCGCCAGCAGCCAAGATGCCATCCCGAGGGCTAGCGGGCGGTACAATGAGCAGTTCTTC,CASSQDAIPRASGRYNEQFF
-,TRBV7-7,few,TRBJ2-2,TGTGCTAGCAGCCGGAAGGAGCGAGGGATTACCGGGGAGCTGTTTTTT,CASSRKERGITGELFF
TRBD1,TRBV7-9,-,TRBJ1-6,TGTGCCAGCAGCTTAGGACAGGGGGTTAATTCACCCCTCCACTTT,CASSLGQGVNSPLHF
-,TRBV6-2/TRBV6-3,once,TRBJ2-3,TGTGCCAGCAGTTACCCAGGGATCCGGGGCACAGATACGCAGTATTTT,CASSYPGIRGTDTQYF
TRBD2,TRBV27,-,TRBJ2-2,TGTGCCAGCACCGACACCGGGACTAGTAACACCGGGGAGCTGTTTTTT,CASTDTGTSNTGELFF
TRBD1,TRBV3-1/TRBV3-2,-,TRBJ2-3,TGTGCCAGCAGCCAAGATTTGACAGGGGGCAGCACAGATACGCAGTATTTT,CASSQDLTGGSTDTQYF
-,TRBV14,-,TRBJ2-3,TGTGCCAGCAGGCAAAAGAATCGGGGGACCACAGATACGCAGTATTTT,CASRQKNRGTTDTQYF
TRBD1,TRBV6-2/TRBV6-3,-,TRBJ2-7,TGTGCCAGCAGTCAACCCGGGACAGGGAGCTCCTACGAGCAGTACTTC,CASSQPGTGSSYEQYF
-,TRBV5-1,-,TRBJ1-1,TGCGCCAGCAGTAGTAAAGAGAACACTGAAGCTTTCTTT,CASSSKENTEAFF
-,TRBV27,-,TRBJ2-7,TGTGCCAGCAGTTTGCAGGGGGGAAGGACATCCTACGAGCAGTACTTC,CASSLQGGRTSYEQYF
-,TRBV7-7,-,TRBJ2-2,TGTGCCAGCAGCTTAGGAGGGGGCGGGGAGCTGTTTTTT,CASSLGGGGELFF
-,TRBV6-1,-,TRBJ2-1,TGTGCCAGCAGTGAATCCTTCTACTCCTACAATGAGCAGTTCTTC,CASSESFYSYNEQFF
TRBD1,TRBV7-2,-,TRBJ2-5,TGTGCCAGCAGCCCGCCGGGGACAGACAGGGAGACCCAGTACTTC,CASSPPGTDRETQYF
-,TRBV4-1,-,TRBJ2-1,TGCGCCAGCAGCCAAGTGGGCATCAATGAGCAGTTCTTC,CASSQVGINEQFF
TRBD2,TRBV5-1,-,TRBJ2-3,TGCGCCAGCAGAAAAAGGGTCGGACTAGCGGTTACAGATACGCAGTATTTT,CASRKRVGLAVTDTQYF
TRBD1,TRBV3-1/TRBV3-2,-,TRBJ2-5,TGTGCCAGCAGCCAAGGGACAGGGGTTCTAGAGACCCAGTACTTC,CASSQGTGVLETQYF
-,TRBV25-1,-,TRBJ2-5,TGTGCCAGCAGTCGGGGGGCAGGTCAAGAGACCCAGTACTTC,CASSRGAGQETQYF
TRBD1,TRBV6-5,-,TRBJ2-1,TGTGCCAGCAGTTACACCGGGACAGTTGACAATGAGCAGTTCTTC,CASSYTGTVDNEQFF
-,TRBV7-2,once,TRBJ1-3,TGTGCCAGCAGCTTAAGTCAGGGAGGTTCTGGAAACACCATATATTTT,CASSLSQGGSGNTIYF
TRBD1,TRBV2,-,TRBJ2-1,TGTGCCAGCAAAAGGGACAGGGCTTACAATGAGCAGTTCTTC,CASKRDRAYNEQFF
TRBD1,TRBV6-5,-,TRBJ1-4,TGTGCCAGCAGTTCCCGACAGGGGAATGAAAAACTGTTTTTT,CASSSRQGNEKLFF
-,TRBV14,-,TRBJ1-1,TGTGCCAGCAGTCGCAGGGGGAACACTGAAGCTTTCTTT,CASSRRGNTEAFF
-,TRBV30,-,TRBJ2-7,TGTGCCTGGGGAGACGGTTACTACGAGCAGTACTTC,CAWGDGYYEQYF
-,TRBV19,-,TRBJ1-5,TGTGCCAGTAGTATCATTGGAGGCAATCAGCCCCAGCATTTT,CASSIIGGNQPQHF
TRBD1,TRBV24-1,-,TRBJ1-1,TGTGCCACCAGGGATCAGGGGGGAACTGAAGCTTTCTTT,CATRDQGGTEAFF
TRBD1,TRBV30,-,TRBJ1-5,TGTGCCTGGGACAGGGGTGGAGGCCAGCCCCAGCATTTT,CAWDRGGGQPQHF
TRBD1,TRBV19,-,TRBJ1-2,TGTGCCAGTAGCGATGCTTTCCGACAGGGTAGCTATGGCTACACCTTC,CASSDAFRQGSYGYTF
TRBD1,TRBV5-6,-,TRBJ2-2,TGTGCCAGCAGCCAGGGACAGTATAACACCGGGGAGCTGTTTTTT,CASSQGQYNTGELFF
-,TRBV19,-,TRBJ2-1,TGTGCCAGTAGTATAGTTGGGGTTTGGGGGGATGAGCAGTTCTTC,CASSIVGVWGDEQFF
TRBD2,TRBV19,once,TRBJ2-1,TGTGCCAGTAGTAGGACTAGCGGGGTCGGCAATGAGCAGTTCTTC,CASSRTSGVGNEQFF
TRBD1,TRBV2,once,TRBJ2-5,TGTGCCAGCAGGAGACAGGGGGCAACGGAGACCCAGTACTTC,CASRRQGATETQYF
TRBD1,TRBV10-3,-,TRBJ2-7,TGTGCCATCAGTGAGGGGAAGGGACAGGGGGGCGAGCAGTACTTC,CAISEGKGQGGEQYF
-,TRBV12-3/TRBV12-4,-,TRBJ2-2,TGTGCCAGCAGTCCTCCTATCGGGGAGCTGTTTTTT,CASSPPIGELFF
-,TRBV11-1,-,TRBJ1-6,TGTGCCAGCAGCCCGAGGGGGTCTTATAATTCACCCCTCCACTTT,CASSPRGSYNSPLHF
TRBD2,TRBV5-1,-,TRBJ2-4,TGCGCCAGCAGTTTACCTAGCGGGGACAAAAACATTCAGTACTTC,CASSLPSGDKNIQYF
TRBD1,TRBV5-4,-,TRBJ1-2,TGTGCCAGCAGCTCCATAGGGACAGCGTTATATGGCTACACCTTC,CASSSIGTALYGYTF
-,TRBV7-3,-,TRBJ2-2,TGTGCCAGCAGCTCCACAGGGACCGGGGAGCTGTTTTTT,CASSSTGTGELFF
TRBD1,TRBV7-6,-,TRBJ2-2,TGTGCCAGCAGCCCTCTAATTGATATGAGGACAGGGGGCGCGGGGAACACCGGGGAGCTGTTTTTT,CASSPLIDMRTGGAGNTGELFF